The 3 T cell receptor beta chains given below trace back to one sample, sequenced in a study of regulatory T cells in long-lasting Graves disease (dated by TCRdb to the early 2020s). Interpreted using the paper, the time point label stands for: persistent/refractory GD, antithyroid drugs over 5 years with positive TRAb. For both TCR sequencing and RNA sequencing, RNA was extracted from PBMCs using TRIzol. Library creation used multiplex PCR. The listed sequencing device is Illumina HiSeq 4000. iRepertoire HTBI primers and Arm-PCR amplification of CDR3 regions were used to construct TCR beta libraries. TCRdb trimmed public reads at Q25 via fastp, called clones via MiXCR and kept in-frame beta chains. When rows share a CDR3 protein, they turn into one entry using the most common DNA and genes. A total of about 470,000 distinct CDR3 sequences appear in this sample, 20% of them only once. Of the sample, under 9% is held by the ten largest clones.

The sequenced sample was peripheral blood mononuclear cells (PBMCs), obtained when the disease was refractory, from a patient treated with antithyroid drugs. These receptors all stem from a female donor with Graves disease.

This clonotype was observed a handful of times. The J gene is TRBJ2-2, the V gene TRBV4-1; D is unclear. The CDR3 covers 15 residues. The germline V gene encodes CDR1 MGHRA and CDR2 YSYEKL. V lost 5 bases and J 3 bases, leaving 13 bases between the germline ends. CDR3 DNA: TGCGCCAGCAGCTCCTACTCCGGATACACCGGGGAGCTGTTTTTT. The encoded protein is CASSSYSGYTGELFF.

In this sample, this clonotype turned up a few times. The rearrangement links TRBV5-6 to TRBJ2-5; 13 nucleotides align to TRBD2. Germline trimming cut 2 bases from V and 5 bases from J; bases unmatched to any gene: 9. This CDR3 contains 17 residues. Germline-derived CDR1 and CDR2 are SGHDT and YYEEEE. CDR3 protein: CASSLGLAGVWLETQYF. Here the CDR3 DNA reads TGTGCCAGCAGCTTAGGACTAGCGGGAGTTTGGTTGGAGACCCAGTACTTC. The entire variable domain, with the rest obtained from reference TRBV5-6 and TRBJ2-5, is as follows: DAGVTQSPTHLIKTRGQQVTLRCSPKSGHDTVSWYQQALGQGPQFIFQYYEEEERQRGNFPDRFSGHQFPNYSSELNVNALLLGDSALYLCASSLGLAGVWLETQYFGPGTRLLVL.

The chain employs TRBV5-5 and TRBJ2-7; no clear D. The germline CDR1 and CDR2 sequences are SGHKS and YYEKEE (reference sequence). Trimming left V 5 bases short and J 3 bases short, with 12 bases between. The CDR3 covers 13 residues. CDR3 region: CASSLTANYEQYF. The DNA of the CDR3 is TGTGCCAGCAGTCTAACGGCTAACTACGAGCAGTACTTC.